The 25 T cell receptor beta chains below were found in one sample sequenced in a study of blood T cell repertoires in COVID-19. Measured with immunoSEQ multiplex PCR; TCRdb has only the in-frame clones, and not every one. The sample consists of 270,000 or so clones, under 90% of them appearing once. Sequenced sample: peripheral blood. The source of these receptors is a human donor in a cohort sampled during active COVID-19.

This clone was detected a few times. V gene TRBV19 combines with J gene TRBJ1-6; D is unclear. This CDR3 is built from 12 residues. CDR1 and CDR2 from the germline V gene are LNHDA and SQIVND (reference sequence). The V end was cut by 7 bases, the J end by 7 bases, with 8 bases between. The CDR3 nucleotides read TGTGCCAGTACCAGGCCCAATTCACCCCTCCACTTT. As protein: CASTRPNSPLHF.

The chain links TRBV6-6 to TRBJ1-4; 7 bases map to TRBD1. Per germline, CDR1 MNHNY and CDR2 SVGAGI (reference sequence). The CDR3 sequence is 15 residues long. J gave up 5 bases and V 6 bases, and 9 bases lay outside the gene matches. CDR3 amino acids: CASSNPGGLNEKLFF. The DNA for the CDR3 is TGTGCCAGCAGCAATCCAGGGGGATTAAATGAAAAACTGTTTTTT.

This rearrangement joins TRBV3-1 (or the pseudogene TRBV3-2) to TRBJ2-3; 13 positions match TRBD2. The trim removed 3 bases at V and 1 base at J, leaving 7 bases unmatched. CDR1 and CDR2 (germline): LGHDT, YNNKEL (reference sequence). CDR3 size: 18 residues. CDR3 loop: CASSHYRGLAGRTDTQYF. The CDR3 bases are TGTGCCAGCAGCCATTACCGGGGACTAGCGGGGCGCACAGATACGCAGTATTTT.

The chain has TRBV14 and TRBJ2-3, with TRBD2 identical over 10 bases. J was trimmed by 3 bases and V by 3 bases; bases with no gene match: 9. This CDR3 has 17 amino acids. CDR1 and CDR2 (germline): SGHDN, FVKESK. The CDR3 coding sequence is TGTGCCAGCAGCCAGCGAAGCGGACTAGCGGTTACAGATACGCAGTATTTT. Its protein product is CASSQRSGLAVTDTQYF.

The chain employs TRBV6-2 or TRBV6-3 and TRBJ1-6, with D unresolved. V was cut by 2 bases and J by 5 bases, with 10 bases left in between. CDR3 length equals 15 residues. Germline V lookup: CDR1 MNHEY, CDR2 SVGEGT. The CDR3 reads CASSYPPSDNSPLHF. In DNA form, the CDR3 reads TGTGCCAGCAGTTACCCCCCGTCGGATAATTCACCCCTCCACTTT.

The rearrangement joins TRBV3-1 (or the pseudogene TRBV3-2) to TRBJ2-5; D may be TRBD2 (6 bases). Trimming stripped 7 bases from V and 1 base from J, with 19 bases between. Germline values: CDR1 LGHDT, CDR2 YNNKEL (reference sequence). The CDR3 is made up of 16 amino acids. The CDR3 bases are TGTGCCAGCATCGACGGCGGGGCTAGCGCCCAAGAGACCCAGTACTTC. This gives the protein CASIDGGASAQETQYF.

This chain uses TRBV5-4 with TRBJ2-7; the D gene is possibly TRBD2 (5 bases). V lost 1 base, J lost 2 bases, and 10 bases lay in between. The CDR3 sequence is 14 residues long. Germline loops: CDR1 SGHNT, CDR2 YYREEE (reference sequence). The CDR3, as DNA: TGTGCCAGCAGCTTGTGGTCGGGAACCTACGAGCAGTACTTC. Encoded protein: CASSLWSGTYEQYF.

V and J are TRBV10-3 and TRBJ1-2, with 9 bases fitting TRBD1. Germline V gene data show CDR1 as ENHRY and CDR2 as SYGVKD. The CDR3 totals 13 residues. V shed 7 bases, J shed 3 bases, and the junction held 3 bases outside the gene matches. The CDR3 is CAITRQGDYGYTF. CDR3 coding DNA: TGTGCCATCACCAGACAGGGGGACTATGGCTACACCTTC.

Written as DNA, the CDR3 is TGTGCCACCCTCAGACAGGGGAAGTCCGGGGAGCTGTTTTTT. Translation: CATLRQGKSGELFF. The chain combines TRBV28 with TRBJ2-2, with TRBD1 identical over 8 bases. The CDR3 contains 14 residues. Germline-derived CDR1 and CDR2 are MDHEN and SYDVKM. J was trimmed by 6 bases and V by 10 bases; bases with no gene match: 10.

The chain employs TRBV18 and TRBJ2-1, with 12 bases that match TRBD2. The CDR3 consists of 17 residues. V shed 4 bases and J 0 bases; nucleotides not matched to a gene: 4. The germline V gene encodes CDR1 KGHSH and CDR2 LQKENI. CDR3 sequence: CASSQQTSGSSYNEQFF. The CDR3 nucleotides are TGTGCCAGCTCACAACAGACTAGCGGGAGCTCCTACAATGAGCAGTTCTTC.

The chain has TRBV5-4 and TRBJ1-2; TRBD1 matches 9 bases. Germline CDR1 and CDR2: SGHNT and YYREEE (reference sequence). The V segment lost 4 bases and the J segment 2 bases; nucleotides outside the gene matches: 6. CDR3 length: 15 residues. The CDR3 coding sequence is TGTGCCAGCAGCCGCCCGGGACAGGGAAACTATGGCTACACCTTC. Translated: CASSRPGQGNYGYTF. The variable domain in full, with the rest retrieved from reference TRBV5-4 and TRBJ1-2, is ETGVTQSPTHLIKTRGQQVTLRCSSQSGHNTVSWYQQALGQGPQFIFQYYREEENGRGNFPPRFSGLQFPNYSSELNVNALELDDSALYLCASSRPGQGNYGYTFGSGTRLTVV.

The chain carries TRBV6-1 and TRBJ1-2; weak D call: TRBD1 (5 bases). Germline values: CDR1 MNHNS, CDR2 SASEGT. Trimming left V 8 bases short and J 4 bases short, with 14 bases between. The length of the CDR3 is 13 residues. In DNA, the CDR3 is TGTGCCAGCGGACTACAGGATTCCTATGGCTACACCTTC. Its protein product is CASGLQDSYGYTF.

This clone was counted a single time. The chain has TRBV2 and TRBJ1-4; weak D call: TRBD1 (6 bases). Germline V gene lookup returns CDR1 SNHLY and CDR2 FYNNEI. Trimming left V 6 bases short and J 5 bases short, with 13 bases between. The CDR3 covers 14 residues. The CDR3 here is CASSHRVLNEKLFF. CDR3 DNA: TGTGCCAGCAGCCACAGGGTATTGAATGAAAAACTGTTTTTT.

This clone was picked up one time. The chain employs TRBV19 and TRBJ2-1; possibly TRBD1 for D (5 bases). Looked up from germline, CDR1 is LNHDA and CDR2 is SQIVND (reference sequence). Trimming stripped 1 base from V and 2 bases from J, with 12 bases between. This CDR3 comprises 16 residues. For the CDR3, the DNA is TGTGCCAGTAGTATAGTTAGGGGTTTTACCTACAATGAGCAGTTCTTC. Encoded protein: CASSIVRGFTYNEQFF.

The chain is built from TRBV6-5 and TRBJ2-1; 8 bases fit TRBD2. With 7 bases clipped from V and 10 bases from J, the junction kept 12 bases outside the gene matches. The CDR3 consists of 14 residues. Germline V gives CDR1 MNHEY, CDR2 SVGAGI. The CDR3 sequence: CASKVGAGAGEQFF. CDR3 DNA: TGTGCCAGCAAGGTGGGAGCGGGAGCAGGGGAGCAGTTCTTC.

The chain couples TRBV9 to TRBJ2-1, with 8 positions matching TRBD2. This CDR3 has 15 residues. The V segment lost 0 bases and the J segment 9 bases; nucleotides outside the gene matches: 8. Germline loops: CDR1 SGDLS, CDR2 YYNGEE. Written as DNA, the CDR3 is TGTGCCAGCAGCGTAGTTGCGGGAGGTCCGGTTGAGCAGTTCTTC. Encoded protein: CASSVVAGGPVEQFF. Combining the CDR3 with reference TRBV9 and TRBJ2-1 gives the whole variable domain DSGVTQTPKHLITATGQRVTLRCSPRSGDLSVYWYQQSLDQGLQFLIQYYNGEERAKGNILERFSAQQFPDLHSELNLSSLELGDSALYFCASSVVAGGPVEQFFGPGTRLTVL.

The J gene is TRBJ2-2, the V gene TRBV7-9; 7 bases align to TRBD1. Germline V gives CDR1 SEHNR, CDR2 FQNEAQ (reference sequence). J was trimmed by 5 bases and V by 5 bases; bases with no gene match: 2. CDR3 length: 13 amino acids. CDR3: CASSKQGTGELFF. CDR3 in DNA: TGTGCCAGCAGCAAACAGGGGACCGGGGAGCTGTTTTTT.

CDR3 protein: CASSIWAQETQYF. The CDR3 DNA reads as TGTGCCAGTAGTATATGGGCCCAAGAGACCCAGTACTTC. The chain couples TRBV19 to TRBJ2-5; D ambiguous. The CDR3 has 13 amino acids. The germline V and J ends were trimmed by 2 bases and 1 base, with 5 bases remaining between them. Germline V lookup: CDR1 LNHDA, CDR2 SQIVND (reference sequence).

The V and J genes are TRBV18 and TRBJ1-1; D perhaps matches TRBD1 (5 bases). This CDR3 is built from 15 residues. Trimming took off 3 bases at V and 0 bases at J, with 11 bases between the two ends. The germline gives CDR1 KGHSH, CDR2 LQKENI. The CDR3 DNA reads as TGTGCCAGCTCACCGCTAGGGGCGCTGAACACTGAAGCTTTCTTT. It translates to CASSPLGALNTEAFF.

The CDR3 coding sequence is TGCAGCGTTGCGGGACACTGGACTAGCGGGACTACCTACGAGCAGTACTTC. Its translation: CSVAGHWTSGTTYEQYF. This chain uses TRBV29-1 with TRBJ2-7; 12 nucleotides agree with TRBD2. V lost 4 bases and J lost 2; bases outside the gene matches: 12. Germline CDR1 reads SQVTM; CDR2 reads ANQGSEA. This CDR3 is built from 17 residues.

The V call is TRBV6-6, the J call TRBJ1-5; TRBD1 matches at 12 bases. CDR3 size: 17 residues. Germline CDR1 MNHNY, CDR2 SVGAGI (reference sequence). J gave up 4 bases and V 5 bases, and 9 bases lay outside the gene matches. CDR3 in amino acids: CASSPIGTGGRNQPQHF. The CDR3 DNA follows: TGTGCCAGCAGTCCGATCGGGACAGGGGGCCGAAATCAGCCCCAGCATTTT.

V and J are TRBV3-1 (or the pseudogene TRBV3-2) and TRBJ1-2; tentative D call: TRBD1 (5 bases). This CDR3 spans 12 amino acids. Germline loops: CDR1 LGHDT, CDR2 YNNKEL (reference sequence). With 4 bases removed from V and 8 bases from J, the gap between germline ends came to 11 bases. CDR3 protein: CASSRAGIGYTF. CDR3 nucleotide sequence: TGTGCCAGCAGCCGTGCAGGGATCGGCTACACCTTC.

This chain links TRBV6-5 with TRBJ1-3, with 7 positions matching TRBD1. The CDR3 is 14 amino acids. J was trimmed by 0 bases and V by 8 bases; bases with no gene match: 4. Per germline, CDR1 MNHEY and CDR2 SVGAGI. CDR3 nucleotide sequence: TGTGCCAGCCGACCAGGGGGCTCTGGAAACACCATATATTTT. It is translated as CASRPGGSGNTIYF.

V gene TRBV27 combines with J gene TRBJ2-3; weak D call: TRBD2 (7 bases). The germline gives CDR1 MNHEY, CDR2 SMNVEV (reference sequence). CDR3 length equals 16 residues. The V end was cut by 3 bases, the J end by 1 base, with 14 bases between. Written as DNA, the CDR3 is TGTGCCAGCAGTTTCCCCCGAGGGGGGGGCACAGATACGCAGTATTTT. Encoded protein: CASSFPRGGGTDTQYF.

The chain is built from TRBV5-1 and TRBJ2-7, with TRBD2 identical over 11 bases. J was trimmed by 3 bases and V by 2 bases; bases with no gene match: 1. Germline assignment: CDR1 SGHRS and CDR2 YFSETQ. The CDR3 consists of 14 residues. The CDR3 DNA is TGCGCCAGCAGCTTCCTAGCGGGAGGCTACGAGCAGTACTTC. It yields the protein CASSFLAGGYEQYF.